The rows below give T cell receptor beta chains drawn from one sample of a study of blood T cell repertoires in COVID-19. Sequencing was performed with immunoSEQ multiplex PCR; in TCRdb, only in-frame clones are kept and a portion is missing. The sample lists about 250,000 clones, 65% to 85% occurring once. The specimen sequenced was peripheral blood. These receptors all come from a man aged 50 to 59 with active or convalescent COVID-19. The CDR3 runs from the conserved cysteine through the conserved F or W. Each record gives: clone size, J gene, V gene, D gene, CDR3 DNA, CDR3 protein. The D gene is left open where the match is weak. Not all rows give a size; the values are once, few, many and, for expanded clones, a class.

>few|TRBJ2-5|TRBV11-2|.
TGTGCCAGCAGCTTAGGCCTCTCAATCCGAGCCGGGGAGACCCAGTACTTC
CASSLGLSIRAGETQYF
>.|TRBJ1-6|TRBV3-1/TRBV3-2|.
TGTGCCAGCAGCCAACAAAGGGCGGGGTCCTCCTATAATTCACCCCTCCACTTT
CASSQQRAGSSYNSPLHF
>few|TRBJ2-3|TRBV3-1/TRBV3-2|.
TGTGCCAGCAGCCAAGCCAGGGGAGATACGCAGTATTTT
CASSQARGDTQYF
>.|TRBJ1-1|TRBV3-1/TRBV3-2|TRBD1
TGTGCCAGCAGCCCTAGCATACCGGGACAGGGGAACACTGAAGCTTTCTTT
CASSPSIPGQGNTEAFF
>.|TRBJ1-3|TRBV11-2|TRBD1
TGTGCCAGCAGCCAGGGGGCCAGTGGAAACACCATATATTTT
CASSQGASGNTIYF
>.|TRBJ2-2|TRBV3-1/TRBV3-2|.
TGTGCCAGCAGCCCCCTCCCGGTTGACACCGGGGAGCTGTTTTTT
CASSPLPVDTGELFF
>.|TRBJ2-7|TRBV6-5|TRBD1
TGTGCCAGCAGTTACGCCGGGACAGGGGGCTGGGACGAGCAGTACTTC
CASSYAGTGGWDEQYF
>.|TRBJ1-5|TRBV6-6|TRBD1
TGTGCCAGCAGGTCAACAGGGGGAAGCAATCAGCCCCAGCATTTT
CASRSTGGSNQPQHF
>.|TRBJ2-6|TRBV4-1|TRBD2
TGCGCCACCTCCCGGGAGGGGGTCCCCCTCTCTGGGGCCAACGTCCTGACTTTC
CATSREGVPLSGANVLTF
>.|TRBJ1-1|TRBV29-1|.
TGCAGCGTTGAAGAACGACGCGACAGTGAAGCTTTCTTT
CSVEERRDSEAFF
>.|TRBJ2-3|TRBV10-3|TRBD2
TGTGCCACGCGGGGGGGCGCGACAGATACGCAGTATTTT
CATRGGATDTQYF
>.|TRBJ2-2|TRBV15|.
TGTGCCACCAGCAGAGATCACGGGACAACGCGTACCAGAAACACCGGGGAGCTGTTTTTT
CATSRDHGTTRTRNTGELFF
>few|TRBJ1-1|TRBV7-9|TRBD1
TGTGCCAGCAGCTTAGCGGGACAGGGGGATGCTGAAGCTTTCTTT
CASSLAGQGDAEAFF
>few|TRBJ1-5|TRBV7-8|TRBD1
TGTGCCAGCAGCATCCAGGGGGCCGATCAGCCCCAGCATTTT
CASSIQGADQPQHF
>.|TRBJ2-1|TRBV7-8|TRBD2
TGTGCCAGCAGCTTAGCAAGGGAGGGACTAGCGGGGAGATGGAACAATGAGCAGTTCTTC
CASSLAREGLAGRWNNEQFF
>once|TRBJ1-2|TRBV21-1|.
TGTGCCAGCAGCCCCGAGGCCCCTCCTGATAACTATGGCTACACCTTC
CASSPEAPPDNYGYTF
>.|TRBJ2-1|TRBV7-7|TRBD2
TGTGCCAGCAGTTCGACTAGCGGGGGGGACAATGAGCAGTTCTTC
CASSSTSGGDNEQFF
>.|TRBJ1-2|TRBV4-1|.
TGCGCCAGCAGCCAACCAACGACAGGCTATGGCTACACCTTC
CASSQPTTGYGYTF
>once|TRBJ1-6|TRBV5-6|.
TGTGCCAGCAGCTTGGAAAGGACAGATGCTTCACCCCTCCACTTT
CASSLERTDASPLHF
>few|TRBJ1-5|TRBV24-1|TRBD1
TGTGCCACCAGTAGGCCAGGGGGAAGCAATCAGCCCCAGCATTTT
CATSRPGGSNQPQHF
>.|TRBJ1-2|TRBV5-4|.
TGTGCCAGCAGCCCCCCGTCGAGAATCCACTATGGCTACACCTTC
CASSPPSRIHYGYTF
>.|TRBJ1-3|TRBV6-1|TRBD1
TGTGCCAGCAGTGAAGCTCGGGGACAGGCTTACTCTGGAAACACCATATATTTT
CASSEARGQAYSGNTIYF
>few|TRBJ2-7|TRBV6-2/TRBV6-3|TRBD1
TGTGCCAGCAGGCCTACCGGGACAGGGGGCAACGAGCAGTACTTC
CASRPTGTGGNEQYF
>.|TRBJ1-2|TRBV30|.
TGTGCCTGGAGTAGGAGGGATTACACCTTC
CAWSRRDYTF
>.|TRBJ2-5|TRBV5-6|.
TGTGCCAGCGGGCGGGGCGTAGAGACCCAGTACTTC
CASGRGVETQYF
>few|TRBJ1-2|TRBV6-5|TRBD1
TGTGCCAGCAGTTTGACAGGGAACTATGGCTACACCTTC
CASSLTGNYGYTF
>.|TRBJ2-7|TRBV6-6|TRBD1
TGTGCCAGCAGGGGCGGACAGGGGGCGCGTTACGAGCAGTACTTC
CASRGGQGARYEQYF
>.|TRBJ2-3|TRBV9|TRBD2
TGTGCCAGCAGCCAAGCGGGGCAGGCCACAGATACGCAGTATTTT
CASSQAGQATDTQYF
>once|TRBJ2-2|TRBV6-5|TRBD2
TGTGCCAGCAGTTCCATAGCGGGGTTAACCGGGGAGCTGTTTTTT
CASSSIAGLTGELFF
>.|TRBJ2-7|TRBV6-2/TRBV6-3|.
TGTGCCAGCAGTTACTTGCCAGGATCTTACGAGCAGTACTTC
CASSYLPGSYEQYF